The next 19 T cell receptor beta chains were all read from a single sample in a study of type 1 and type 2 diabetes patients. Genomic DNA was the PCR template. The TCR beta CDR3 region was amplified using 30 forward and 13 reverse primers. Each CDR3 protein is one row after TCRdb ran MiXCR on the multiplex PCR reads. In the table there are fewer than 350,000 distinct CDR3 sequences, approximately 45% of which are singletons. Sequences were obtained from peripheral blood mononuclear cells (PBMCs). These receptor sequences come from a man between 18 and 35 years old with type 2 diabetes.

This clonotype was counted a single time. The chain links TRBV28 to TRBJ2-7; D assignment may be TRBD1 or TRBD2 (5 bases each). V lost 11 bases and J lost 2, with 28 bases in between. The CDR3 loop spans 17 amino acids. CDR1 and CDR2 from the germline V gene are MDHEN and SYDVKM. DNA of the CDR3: TGTGCCGGCTCCCCAGGGAGCGTGTATGAGTCTACCTACGAGCAGTACTTC. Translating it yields CAGSPGSVYESTYEQYF.

The DNA for the CDR3 is TGCAGCCCCGAACTTTGGGACAGGGGATTTACAGATACGCAGTATTTT. Its translation: CSPELWDRGFTDTQYF. V is TRBV29-1 and J is TRBJ2-3; 10 bases fit TRBD1. With 8 bases clipped from V and 3 bases from J, the junction kept 14 bases outside the gene matches. Germline loops: CDR1 SQVTM, CDR2 ANQGSEA. The CDR3 sequence is 16 residues long.

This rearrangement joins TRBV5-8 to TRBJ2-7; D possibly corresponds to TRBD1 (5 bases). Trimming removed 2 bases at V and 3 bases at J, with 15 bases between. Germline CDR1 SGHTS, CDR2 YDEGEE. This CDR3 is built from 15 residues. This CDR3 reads CASSFGARRDYEQYF. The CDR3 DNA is TGTGCCAGCAGCTTTGGGGCCCGAAGGGACTACGAGCAGTACTTC. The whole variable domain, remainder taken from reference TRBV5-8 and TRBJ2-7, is EAGVTQSPTHLIKTRGQQATLRCSPISGHTSVYWYQQALGLGLQFLLWYDEGEERNRGNFPPRFSGRQFPNYSSELNVNALELEDSALYLCASSFGARRDYEQYFGPGTRLTVT.

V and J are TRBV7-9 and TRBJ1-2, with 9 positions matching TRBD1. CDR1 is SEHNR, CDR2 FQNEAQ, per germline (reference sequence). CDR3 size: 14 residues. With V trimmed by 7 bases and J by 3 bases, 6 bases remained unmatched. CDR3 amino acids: CASKVDRGHYGYTF. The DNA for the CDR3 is TGTGCCAGCAAAGTGGACAGGGGCCACTATGGCTACACCTTC.

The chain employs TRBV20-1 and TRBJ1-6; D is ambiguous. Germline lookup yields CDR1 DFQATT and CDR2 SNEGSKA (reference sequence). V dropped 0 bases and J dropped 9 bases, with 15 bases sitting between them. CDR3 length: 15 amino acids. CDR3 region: CSAREVLGIVSPLHF. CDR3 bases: TGCAGTGCTAGAGAGGTGCTGGGTATAGTTTCACCCCTCCACTTT.

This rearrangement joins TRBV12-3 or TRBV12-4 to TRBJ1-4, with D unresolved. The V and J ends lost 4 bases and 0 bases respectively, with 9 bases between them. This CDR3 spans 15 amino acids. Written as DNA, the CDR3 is TGTGCCAGCAGTTCTGACTTTGCAACTAATGAAAAACTGTTTTTT. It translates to CASSSDFATNEKLFF.

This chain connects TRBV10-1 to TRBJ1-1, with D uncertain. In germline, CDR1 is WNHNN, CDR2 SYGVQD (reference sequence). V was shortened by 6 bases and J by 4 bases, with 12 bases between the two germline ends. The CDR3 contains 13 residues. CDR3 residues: CASRVGAATEAFF. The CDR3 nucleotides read TGCGCCAGCAGGGTCGGAGCGGCCACTGAAGCTTTCTTT.

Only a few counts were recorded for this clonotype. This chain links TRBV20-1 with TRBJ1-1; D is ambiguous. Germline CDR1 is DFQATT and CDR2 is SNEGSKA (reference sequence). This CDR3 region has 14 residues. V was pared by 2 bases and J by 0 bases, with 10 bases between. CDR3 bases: TGCAGTGCTAGAAAGGTAGGGCTGAACACTGAAGCTTTCTTT. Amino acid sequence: CSARKVGLNTEAFF.

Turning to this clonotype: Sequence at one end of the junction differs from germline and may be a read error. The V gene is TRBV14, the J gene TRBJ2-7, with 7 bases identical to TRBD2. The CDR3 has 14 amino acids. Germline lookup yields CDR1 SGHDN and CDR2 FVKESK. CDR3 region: CVSSETRTSYEQYF. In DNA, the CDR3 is TGTGTCAGCAGTGAAACCCGGACTAGCTACGAGCAGTACTTC.

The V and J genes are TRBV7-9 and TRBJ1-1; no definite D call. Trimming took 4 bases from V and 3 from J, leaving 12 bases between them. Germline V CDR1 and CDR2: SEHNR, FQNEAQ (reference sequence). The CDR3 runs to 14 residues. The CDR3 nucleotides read TGTGCCAGCAGCTCGCAGATAACCTACACTGAAGCTTTCTTT. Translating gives CASSSQITYTEAFF. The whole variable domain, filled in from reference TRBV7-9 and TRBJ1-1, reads DTGVSQNPRHKITKRGQNVTFRCDPISEHNRLYWYRQTLGQGPEFLTYFQNEAQLEKSRLLSDRFSAERPKGSFSTLEIQRTEQGDSAMYLCASSSQITYTEAFFGQGTRLTVV.

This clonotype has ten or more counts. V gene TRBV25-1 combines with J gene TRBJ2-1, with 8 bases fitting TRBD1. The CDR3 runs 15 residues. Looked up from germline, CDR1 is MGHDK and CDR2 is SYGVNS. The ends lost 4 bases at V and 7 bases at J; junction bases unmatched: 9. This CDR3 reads CASSGRDRSLNEQFF. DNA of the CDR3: TGTGCCAGCAGTGGTCGGGACAGGAGCTTAAATGAGCAGTTCTTC.

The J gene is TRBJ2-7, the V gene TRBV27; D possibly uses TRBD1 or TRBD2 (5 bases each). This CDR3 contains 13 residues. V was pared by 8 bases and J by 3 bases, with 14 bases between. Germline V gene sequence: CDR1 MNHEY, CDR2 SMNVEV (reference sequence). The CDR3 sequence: CASGTAEGYEQYF. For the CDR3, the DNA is TGTGCCAGCGGGACCGCTGAGGGCTACGAGCAGTACTTC.

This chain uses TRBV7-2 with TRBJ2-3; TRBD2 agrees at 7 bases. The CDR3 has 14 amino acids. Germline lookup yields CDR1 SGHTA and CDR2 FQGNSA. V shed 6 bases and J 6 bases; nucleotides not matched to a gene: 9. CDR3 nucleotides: TGTGCCAGCAGTCCGGGACTACCCCCGGATACGCAGTATTTT. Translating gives CASSPGLPPDTQYF.

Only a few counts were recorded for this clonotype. Here the CDR3 reads CASSIQAGSYEQYF. The CDR3 bases are TGTGCCAGTAGTATTCAAGCGGGATCCTACGAGCAGTACTTC. V and J are TRBV19 and TRBJ2-7; TRBD2 agrees at 7 bases. V lost 3 bases, J lost 1 base, and 3 bases stayed unmatched. CDR1 and CDR2 from the germline V gene are LNHDA and SQIVND (reference sequence). The CDR3 has 14 amino acids.

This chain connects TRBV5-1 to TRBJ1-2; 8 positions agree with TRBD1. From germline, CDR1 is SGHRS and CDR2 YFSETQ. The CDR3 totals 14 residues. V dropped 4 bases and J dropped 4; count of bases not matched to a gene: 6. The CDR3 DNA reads TGCGCCAGCAGCCCCCAAGGACAGGGCTATGGCTACACCTTC. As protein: CASSPQGQGYGYTF.

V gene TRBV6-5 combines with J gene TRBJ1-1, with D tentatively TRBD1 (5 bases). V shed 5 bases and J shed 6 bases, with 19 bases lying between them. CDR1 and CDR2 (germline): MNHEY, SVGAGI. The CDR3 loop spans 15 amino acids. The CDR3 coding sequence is TGTGCCAGCAGTACCGGTACTGGGGGGGACGCTGAAGCTTTCTTT. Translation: CASSTGTGGDAEAFF.

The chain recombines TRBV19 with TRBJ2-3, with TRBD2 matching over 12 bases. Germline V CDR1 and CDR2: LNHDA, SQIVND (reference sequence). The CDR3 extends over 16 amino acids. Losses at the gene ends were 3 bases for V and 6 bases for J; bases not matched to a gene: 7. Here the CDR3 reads CASSIASGRAKDTQYF. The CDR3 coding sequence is TGTGCCAGTAGTATCGCTAGCGGGAGGGCCAAGGATACGCAGTATTTT.

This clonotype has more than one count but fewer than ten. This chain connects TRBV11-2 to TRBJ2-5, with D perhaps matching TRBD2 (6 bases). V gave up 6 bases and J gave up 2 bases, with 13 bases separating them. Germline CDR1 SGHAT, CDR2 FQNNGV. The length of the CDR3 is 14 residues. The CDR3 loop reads CASRIQSGQETQYF. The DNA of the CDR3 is TGTGCCAGCAGAATTCAGAGCGGGCAAGAGACCCAGTACTTC.

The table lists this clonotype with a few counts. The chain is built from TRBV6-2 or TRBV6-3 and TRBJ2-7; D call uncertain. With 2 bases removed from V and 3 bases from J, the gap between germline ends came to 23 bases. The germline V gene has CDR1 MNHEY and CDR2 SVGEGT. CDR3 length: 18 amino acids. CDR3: CASSYPPTDVLANYEQYF. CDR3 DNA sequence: TGTGCCAGCAGTTACCCACCTACTGACGTCCTCGCTAACTACGAGCAGTACTTC.